The 9 T cell receptor beta chains in this list originate from one sample, sequenced in a study of OX40 agonist ivuxolimab in advanced cancers. Some clones are missing from TCRdb's copy, which holds only in-frame ones; the method was immunoSEQ multiplex PCR. The profile shows some 86,000 clones, just over 85% of them singletons. Sample: CD4+ or CD8+ T cells sorted from blood, taken in a trial of the OX40 agonist ivuxolimab. The receptors here all came from an adult with an advanced solid tumor such as melanoma, head and neck, liver or kidney cancer.

The rearrangement links TRBV11-3 to TRBJ2-4, with D possibly TRBD1 on 6 matching bases. Germline lookup yields CDR1 SGHNT and CDR2 YENEEA. V was cut by 6 bases and J by 0 bases, with 15 bases left in between. This CDR3 comprises 16 residues. As DNA, the CDR3 is TGTGCCAGCAGTCCACAGGGCGCCCTAGCCAAAAACATTCAGTACTTC. Protein product: CASSPQGALAKNIQYF.

The chain couples TRBV5-1 to TRBJ2-1; 13 bases are a match to TRBD2. CDR1 SGHRS and CDR2 YFSETQ come from the germline V gene. The CDR3 is 15 amino acids. J gave up 6 bases and V 2 bases, and 2 bases lay outside the gene matches. The CDR3 spells CASSFTSGGANEQFF. In DNA, the CDR3 is TGCGCCAGCAGCTTCACTAGCGGGGGGGCCAATGAGCAGTTCTTC. The whole variable domain, filled in from reference TRBV5-1 and TRBJ2-1, reads KAGVTQTPRYLIKTRGQQVTLSCSPISGHRSVSWYQQTPGQGLQFLFEYFSETQRNKGNFPGRFSGRQFSNSRSEMNVSTLELGDSALYLCASSFTSGGANEQFFGPGTRLTVL.

V is TRBV4-3 and J is TRBJ2-5; D gene uncertain. Trimming took 3 bases from V and 3 from J, leaving 14 bases between them. The CDR3 length is 15 residues. The germline V gene has CDR1 LGHNA and CDR2 YSLEER. The CDR3 DNA reads TGCGCCAGCAGCCACCAGTCAGGACCAGAAGAGACCCAGTACTTC. Amino acids: CASSHQSGPEETQYF.

V is TRBV7-8 and J is TRBJ2-4, with 7 bases that match TRBD2. Trimming took 0 bases from V and 6 from J; bases not matched to a gene: 2. CDR1 is SGHVS and CDR2 is FQNEAQ in the germline V gene. The CDR3 runs to 14 residues. CDR3 nucleotides: TGTGCCAGCAGCTTAGCCATAGCGGGAAACATTCAGTACTTC. Translation: CASSLAIAGNIQYF.

The V call is TRBV11-3, the J call TRBJ2-4; TRBD1 aligns across 10 bases. CDR1 is SGHNT and CDR2 is YENEEA in the germline V gene. CDR3 length: 14 amino acids. J was trimmed by 7 bases and V by 4 bases; bases with no gene match: 4. The CDR3 bases are TGTGCCAGCAGCTCGGGACAGGGGCCGAACATTCAGTACTTC. Encoded protein: CASSSGQGPNIQYF.

V is TRBV6-1 and J is TRBJ1-5; D uncertain. CDR3 length: 12 residues. Germline V CDR1 and CDR2: MNHNS, SASEGT. The V end was cut by 4 bases, the J end by 6 bases, with 7 bases between. CDR3 nucleotides: TGTGCCAGCAGTGCAACCTTTCAGCCCCAGCATTTT. This sequence encodes CASSATFQPQHF.

This chain joins TRBV5-1 and TRBJ2-1; D unclear. Germline lookup yields CDR1 SGHRS and CDR2 YFSETQ. The CDR3 contains 19 residues. The V gene lost 2 bases and the J gene lost 2 bases, with 23 bases spanning the gap. The CDR3 region has the DNA TGCGCCAGCAGCTTCTTAGGTGCAGGCCCGGGTTCAACCTACAATGAGCAGTTCTTC. Residues: CASSFLGAGPGSTYNEQFF. Together with reference TRBV5-1 and TRBJ2-1, the CDR3 gives the full variable domain: KAGVTQTPRYLIKTRGQQVTLSCSPISGHRSVSWYQQTPGQGLQFLFEYFSETQRNKGNFPGRFSGRQFSNSRSEMNVSTLELGDSALYLCASSFLGAGPGSTYNEQFFGPGTRLTVL.

The J gene is TRBJ2-7, the V gene TRBV5-1; 7 nucleotides agree with TRBD1. This CDR3 spans 15 amino acids. The V gene end was trimmed by 3 bases and the J gene end by 4 bases; junction bases not matched to a gene: 10. Germline CDR1 is SGHRS and CDR2 is YFSETQ. As DNA, the CDR3 is TGCGCCAGCAGCTCCCCGCAGGGGGAACGGTACGAGCAGTACTTC. This sequence encodes CASSSPQGERYEQYF.

V is TRBV4-1 and J is TRBJ1-4; D uncertain. Trimming took off 0 bases at V and 8 bases at J, with 13 bases between the two ends. The CDR3 is made up of 15 amino acids. Germline V gives CDR1 MGHRA, CDR2 YSYEKL. The CDR3 DNA reads TGCGCCAGCAGCCAAGAAGGGTTGGCAGTCGAAAAACTGTTTTTT. Residues: CASSQEGLAVEKLFF.